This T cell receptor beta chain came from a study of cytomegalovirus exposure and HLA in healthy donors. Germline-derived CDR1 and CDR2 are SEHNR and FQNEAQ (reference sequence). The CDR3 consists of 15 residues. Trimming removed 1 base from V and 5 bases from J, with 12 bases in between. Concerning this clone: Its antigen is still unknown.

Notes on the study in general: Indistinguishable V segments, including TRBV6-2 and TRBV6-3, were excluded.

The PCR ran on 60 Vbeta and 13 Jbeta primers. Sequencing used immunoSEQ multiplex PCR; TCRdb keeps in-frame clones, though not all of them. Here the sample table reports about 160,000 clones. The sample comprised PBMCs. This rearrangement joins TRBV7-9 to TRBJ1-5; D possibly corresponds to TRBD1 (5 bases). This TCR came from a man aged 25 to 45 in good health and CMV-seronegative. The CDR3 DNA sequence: TGTGCCAGCAGCTTAGGGCCAGGGAGGGATCAGCCCCAGCATTTT. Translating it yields CASSLGPGRDQPQHF.